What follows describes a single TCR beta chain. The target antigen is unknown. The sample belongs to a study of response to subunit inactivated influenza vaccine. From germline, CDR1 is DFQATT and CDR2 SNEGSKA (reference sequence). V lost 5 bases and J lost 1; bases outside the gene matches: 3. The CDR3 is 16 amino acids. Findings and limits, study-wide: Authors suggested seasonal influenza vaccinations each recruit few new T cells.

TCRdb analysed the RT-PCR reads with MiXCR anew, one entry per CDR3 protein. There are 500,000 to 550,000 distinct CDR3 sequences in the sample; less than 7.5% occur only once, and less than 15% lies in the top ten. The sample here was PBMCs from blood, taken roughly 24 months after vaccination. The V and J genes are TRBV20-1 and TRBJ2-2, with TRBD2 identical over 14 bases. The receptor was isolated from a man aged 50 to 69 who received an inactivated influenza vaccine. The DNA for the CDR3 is TGCAGTGCTTCAGGACTAGCGGGAGGGAACACCGGGGAGCTGTTTTTT. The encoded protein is CSASGLAGGNTGELFF.